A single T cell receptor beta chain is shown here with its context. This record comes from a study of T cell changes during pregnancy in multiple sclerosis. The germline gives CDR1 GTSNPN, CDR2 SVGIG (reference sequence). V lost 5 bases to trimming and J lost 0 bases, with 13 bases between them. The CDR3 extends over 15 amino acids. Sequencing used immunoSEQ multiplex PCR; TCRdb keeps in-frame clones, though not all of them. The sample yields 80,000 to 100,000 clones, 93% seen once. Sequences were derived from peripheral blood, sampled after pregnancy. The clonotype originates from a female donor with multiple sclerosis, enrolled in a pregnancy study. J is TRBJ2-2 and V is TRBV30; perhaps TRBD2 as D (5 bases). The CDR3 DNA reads TGTGCCTGGGGACTTAAACTCACGAACACCGGGGAGCTGTTTTTT. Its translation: CAWGLKLTNTGELFF.